The text below deals with one TCR beta chain. This record comes from a study of blood T cells in healthy people across ages. Primers used in a second PCR of about 7 to 12 cycles were a sample-barcoded 5' primer and a J-beta primer mix. A single record per CDR3 protein comes from TCRdb applying MiXCR to the 5' RACE reads. The table shows approximately 760,000 distinct CDR3 sequences, with more than 20% occurring only once. The CDR3 length is 11 residues. Per germline, CDR1 ENHRY and CDR2 SYGVKD. V was trimmed by 4 bases and J by 10 bases, leaving 10 bases between them. This same sample was also taken into another study, of T cells of mothers and their children.

The sequenced sample was blood. The sequence derives from a boy aged 5-17 years in good health. The J gene is TRBJ1-1, the V gene TRBV10-3, with TRBD1 as a possible D gene (5 bases). The CDR3 loop is CAISGGRGAFF. CDR3 sequence (DNA): TGTGCCATCAGTGGAGGAAGGGGAGCTTTCTTT.